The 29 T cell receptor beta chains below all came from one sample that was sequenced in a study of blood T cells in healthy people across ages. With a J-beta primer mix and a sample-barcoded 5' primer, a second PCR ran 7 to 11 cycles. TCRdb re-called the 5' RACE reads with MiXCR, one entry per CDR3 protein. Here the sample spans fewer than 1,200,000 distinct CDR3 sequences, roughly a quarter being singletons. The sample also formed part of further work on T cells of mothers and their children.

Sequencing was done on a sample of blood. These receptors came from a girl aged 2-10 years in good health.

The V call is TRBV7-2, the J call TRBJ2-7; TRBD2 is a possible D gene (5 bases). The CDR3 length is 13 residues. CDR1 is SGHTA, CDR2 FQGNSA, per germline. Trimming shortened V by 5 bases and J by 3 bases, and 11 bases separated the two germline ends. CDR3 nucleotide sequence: TGTGCCAGCAGCCCAACTAGAAACTACGAGCAGTACTTC. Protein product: CASSPTRNYEQYF.

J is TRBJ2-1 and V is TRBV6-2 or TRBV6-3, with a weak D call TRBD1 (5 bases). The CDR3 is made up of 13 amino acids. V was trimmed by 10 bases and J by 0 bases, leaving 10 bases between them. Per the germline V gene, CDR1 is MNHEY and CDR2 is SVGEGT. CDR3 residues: CATSDSSYNEQFF. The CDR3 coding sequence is TGTGCCACATCCGACAGCTCCTACAATGAGCAGTTCTTC.

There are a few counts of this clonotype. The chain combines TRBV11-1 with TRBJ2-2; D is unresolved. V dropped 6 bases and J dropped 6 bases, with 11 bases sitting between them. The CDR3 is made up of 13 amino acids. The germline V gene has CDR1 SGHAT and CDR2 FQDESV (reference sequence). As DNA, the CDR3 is TGTGCCAGCAGTAGGAGTCGGGCCGGGGAGCTGTTTTTT. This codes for CASSRSRAGELFF.

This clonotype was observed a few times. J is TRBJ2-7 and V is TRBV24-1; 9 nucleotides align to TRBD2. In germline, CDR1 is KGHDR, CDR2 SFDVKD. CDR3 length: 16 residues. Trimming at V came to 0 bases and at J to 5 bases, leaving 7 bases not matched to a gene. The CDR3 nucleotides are TGTGCCACCAGTGATTTGCATGCGGGAGGGTTACACGAGCAGTACTTC. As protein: CATSDLHAGGLHEQYF.

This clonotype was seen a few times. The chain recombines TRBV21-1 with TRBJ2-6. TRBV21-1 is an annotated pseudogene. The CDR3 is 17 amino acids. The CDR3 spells CASRPWPGVSGANVLTF. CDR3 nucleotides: TGTGCCAGCAGGCCTTGGCCCGGTGTCTCTGGGGCCAACGTCCTGACTTTC.

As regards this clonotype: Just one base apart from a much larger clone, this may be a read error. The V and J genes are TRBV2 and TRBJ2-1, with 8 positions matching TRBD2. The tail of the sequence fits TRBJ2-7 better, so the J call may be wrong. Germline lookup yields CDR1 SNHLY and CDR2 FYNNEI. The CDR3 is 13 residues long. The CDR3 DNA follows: TGTGCCAGCAGGGAAGCGGGGGAGCGTGAGCAGTACTTC. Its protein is CASREAGEREQYF.

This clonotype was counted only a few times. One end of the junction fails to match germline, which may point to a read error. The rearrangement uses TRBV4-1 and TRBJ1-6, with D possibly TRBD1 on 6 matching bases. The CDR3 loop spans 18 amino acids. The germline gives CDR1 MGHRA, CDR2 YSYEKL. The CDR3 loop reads CASSQEWPLGDNNSPLHF. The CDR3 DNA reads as TGCGCCAGCAGCCAAGAATGGCCCCTAGGGGACAATAATTCGCCCCTCCACTTT.

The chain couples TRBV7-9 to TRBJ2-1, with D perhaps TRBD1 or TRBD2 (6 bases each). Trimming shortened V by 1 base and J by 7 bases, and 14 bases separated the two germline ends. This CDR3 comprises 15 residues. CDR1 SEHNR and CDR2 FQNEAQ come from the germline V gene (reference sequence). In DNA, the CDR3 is TGTGCCAGCAGCTTAGAAGGGGGAGGTGGAAATGAGCAGTTCTTC. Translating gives CASSLEGGGGNEQFF.

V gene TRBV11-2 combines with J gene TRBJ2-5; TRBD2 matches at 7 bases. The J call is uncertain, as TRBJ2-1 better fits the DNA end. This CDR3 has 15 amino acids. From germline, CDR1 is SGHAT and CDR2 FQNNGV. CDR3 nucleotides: TGTGCCAGCAGCTTAGATGCGGGAGAAGTCAATGAGCAGTTCTTC. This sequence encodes CASSLDAGEVNEQFF.

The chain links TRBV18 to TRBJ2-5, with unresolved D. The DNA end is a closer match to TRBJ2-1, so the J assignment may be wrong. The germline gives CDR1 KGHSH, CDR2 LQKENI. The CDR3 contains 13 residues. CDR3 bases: TGTGCCAGCTCACCACGTGAATCGGCTGAGCAGTTCTTC. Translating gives CASSPRESAEQFF.

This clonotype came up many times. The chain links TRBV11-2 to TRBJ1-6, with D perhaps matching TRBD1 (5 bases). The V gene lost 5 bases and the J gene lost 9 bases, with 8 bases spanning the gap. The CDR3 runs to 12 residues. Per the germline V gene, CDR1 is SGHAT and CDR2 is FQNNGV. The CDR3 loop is CASSQGFSPLHF. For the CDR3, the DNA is TGTGCCAGCAGCCAGGGTTTTTCACCCCTCCACTTT.

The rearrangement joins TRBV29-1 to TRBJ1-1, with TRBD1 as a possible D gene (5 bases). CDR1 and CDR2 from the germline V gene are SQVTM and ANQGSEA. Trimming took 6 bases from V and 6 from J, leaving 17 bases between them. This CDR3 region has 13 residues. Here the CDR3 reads CSVRLAGRSEAFF. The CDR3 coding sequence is TGCAGCGTGCGGCTCGCAGGGAGGTCTGAAGCTTTCTTT. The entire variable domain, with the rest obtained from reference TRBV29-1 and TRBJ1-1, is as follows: SAVISQKPSRDICQRGTSLTIQCQVDSQVTMMFWYRQQPGQSLTLIATANQGSEATYESGFVIDKFPISRPNLTFSTLTVSNMSPEDSSIYLCSVRLAGRSEAFFGQGTRLTVV.

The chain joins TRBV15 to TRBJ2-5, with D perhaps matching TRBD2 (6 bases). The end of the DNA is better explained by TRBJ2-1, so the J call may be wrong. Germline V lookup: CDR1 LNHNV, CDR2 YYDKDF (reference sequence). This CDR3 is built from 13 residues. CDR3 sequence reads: CATASEAVDEQFF. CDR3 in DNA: TGTGCCACCGCTAGCGAAGCTGTCGATGAGCAGTTCTTC.

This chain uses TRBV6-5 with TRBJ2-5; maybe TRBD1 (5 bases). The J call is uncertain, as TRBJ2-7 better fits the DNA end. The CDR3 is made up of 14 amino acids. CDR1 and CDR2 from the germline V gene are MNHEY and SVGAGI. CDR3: CASIPDTLDYEQYF. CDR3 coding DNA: TGTGCCAGCATTCCGGACACGCTGGACTACGAGCAGTACTTC.

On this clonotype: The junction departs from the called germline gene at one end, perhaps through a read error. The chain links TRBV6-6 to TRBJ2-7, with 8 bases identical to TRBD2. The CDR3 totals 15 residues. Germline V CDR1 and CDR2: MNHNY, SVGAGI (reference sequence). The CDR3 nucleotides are TGTGCCAGCAGTTACCCGGGAGGGTTGGAGTACGAGCGGTACTTC. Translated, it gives CASSYPGGLEYERYF.

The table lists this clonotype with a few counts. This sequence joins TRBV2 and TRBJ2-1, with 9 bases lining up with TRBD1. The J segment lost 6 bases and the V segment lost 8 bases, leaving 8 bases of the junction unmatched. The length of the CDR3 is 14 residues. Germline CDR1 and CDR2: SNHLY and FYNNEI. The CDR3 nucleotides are TGTGCCAGCGGATCCGGGACAGGGTTCAATGAGCAGTTCTTC. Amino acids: CASGSGTGFNEQFF.

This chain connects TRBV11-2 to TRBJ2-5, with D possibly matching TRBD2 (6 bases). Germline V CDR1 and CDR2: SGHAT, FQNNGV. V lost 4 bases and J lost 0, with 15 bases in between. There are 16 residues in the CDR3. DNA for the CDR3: TGTGCCAGCAGCTCCTTGACTAGACAGTACCAAGAGACCCAGTACTTC. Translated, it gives CASSSLTRQYQETQYF.

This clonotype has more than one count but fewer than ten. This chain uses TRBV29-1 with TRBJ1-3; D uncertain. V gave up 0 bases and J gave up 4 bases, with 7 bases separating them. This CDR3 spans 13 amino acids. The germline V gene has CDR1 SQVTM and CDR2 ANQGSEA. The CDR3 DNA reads TGCAGCGTTGAAGATTCGCGGGGAAACACCATATATTTT. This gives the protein CSVEDSRGNTIYF. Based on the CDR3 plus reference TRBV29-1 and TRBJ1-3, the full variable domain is SAVISQKPSRDICQRGTSLTIQCQVDSQVTMMFWYRQQPGQSLTLIATANQGSEATYESGFVIDKFPISRPNLTFSTLTVSNMSPEDSSIYLCSVEDSRGNTIYFGEGSWLTVV.

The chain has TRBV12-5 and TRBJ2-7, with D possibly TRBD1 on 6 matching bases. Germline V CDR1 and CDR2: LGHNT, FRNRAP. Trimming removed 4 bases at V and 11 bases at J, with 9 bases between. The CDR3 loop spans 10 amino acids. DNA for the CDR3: TGTGCTAGTGGTTCAGGGGAAGAGTACTTC. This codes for CASGSGEEYF.

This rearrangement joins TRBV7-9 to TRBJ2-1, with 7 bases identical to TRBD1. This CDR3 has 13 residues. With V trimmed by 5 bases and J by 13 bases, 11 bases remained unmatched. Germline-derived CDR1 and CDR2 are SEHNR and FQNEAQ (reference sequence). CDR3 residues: CASSLGAGTDQFF. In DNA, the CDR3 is TGTGCCAGCAGCCTCGGGGCCGGGACAGATCAGTTCTTC.

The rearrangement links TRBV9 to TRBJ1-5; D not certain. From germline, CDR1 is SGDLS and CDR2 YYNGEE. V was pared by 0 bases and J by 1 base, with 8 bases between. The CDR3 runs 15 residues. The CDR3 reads CASSVEPASNQPQHF. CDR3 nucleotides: TGTGCCAGCAGCGTAGAGCCGGCAAGCAATCAGCCCCAGCATTTT.

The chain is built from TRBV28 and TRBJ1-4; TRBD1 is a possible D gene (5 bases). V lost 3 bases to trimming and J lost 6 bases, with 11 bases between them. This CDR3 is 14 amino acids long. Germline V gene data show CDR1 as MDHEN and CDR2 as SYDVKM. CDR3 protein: CASSFTLGDEKLFF. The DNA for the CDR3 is TGTGCCAGCAGTTTTACCCTGGGGGATGAAAAACTGTTTTTT.

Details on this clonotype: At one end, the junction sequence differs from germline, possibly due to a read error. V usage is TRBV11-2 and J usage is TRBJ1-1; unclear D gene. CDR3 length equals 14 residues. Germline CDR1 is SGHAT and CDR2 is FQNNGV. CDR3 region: CANSPYPQNTEAFF. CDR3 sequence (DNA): TGTGCCAACAGCCCCTATCCGCAGAACACTGAAGCTTTCTTT.

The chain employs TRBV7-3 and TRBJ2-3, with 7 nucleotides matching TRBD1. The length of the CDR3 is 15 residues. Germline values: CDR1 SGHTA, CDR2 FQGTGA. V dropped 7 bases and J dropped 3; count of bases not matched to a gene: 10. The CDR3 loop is CASTSRQGRTDTQYF. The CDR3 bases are TGTGCCAGCACCTCCCGACAGGGAAGGACAGATACGCAGTATTTT.

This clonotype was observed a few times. CDR3 sequence: CASSRTGLSEQYF. CDR3 bases: TGTGCCAGCAGTCGGACAGGGTTATCCGAGCAGTACTTC. The genes are TRBV12-3 or TRBV12-4 and TRBJ2-5; TRBD1 agrees at 8 bases. TRBJ2-7 explains the end of the DNA better; the J call may be wrong. This CDR3 spans 13 amino acids.

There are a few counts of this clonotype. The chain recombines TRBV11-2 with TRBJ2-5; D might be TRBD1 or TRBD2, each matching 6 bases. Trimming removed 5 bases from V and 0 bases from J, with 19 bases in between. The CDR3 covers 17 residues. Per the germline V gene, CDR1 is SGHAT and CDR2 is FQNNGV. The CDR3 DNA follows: TGTGCCAGCAGCCTCCGTGAGGAGGGGGTATACCAAGAGACCCAGTACTTC. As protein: CASSLREEGVYQETQYF.

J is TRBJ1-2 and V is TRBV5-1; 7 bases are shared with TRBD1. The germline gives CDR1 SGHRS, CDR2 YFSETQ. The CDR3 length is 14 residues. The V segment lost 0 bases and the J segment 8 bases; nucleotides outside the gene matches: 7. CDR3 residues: CASSLAGQEGGYTF. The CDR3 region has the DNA TGCGCCAGCAGCTTGGCCGGACAGGAAGGCGGCTACACCTTC.

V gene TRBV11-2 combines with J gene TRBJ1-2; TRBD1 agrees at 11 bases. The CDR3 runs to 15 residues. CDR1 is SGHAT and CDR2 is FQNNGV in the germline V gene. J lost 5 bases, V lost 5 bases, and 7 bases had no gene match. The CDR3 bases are TGTGCCAGCAGCCCTTCCCGGGACAGGGGGTATGGCTACACCTTC. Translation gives CASSPSRDRGYGYTF. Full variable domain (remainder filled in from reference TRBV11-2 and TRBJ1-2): EAGVAQSPRYKIIEKRQSVAFWCNPISGHATLYWYQQILGQGPKLLIQFQNNGVVDDSQLPKDRFSAERLKGVDSTLKIQPAKLEDSAVYLCASSPSRDRGYGYTFGSGTRLTVV.

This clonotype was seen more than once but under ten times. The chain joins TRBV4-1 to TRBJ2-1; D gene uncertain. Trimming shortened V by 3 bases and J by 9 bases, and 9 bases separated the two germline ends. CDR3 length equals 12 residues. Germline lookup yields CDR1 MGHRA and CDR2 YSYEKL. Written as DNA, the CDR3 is TGCGCCAGCAGCCACCCGTCTGGTGAGCAGTTCTTC. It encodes CASSHPSGEQFF.